The sequence of this TCR beta chain was determined in a study of T cell changes during pregnancy in multiple sclerosis. Trimming left V 0 bases short and J 7 bases short, with 15 bases between. The germline V gene has CDR1 LGHNA and CDR2 YNFKEQ. The CDR3 consists of 16 residues. Sequencing used immunoSEQ multiplex PCR; TCRdb keeps in-frame clones, though not all of them. This table has 68,000 or so clones, 92% appearing once. The sample here was peripheral blood, taken in the second trimester of pregnancy. The source is a female donor in good health, enrolled as a control in a pregnancy study. The chain links TRBV4-2 to TRBJ1-4; maybe TRBD1 (6 bases). The CDR3 nucleotides read TGTGCCAGCAGCCAAGATGGCTCACAGGGTGGTGAAAAACTGTTTTTT. Its translation is CASSQDGSQGGEKLFF.